The clone carrying this T cell receptor beta chain has a count of ten or more. Antigen specificity is unknown. The germline V gene encodes CDR1 KGHSH and CDR2 LQKENI. V was cut by 2 bases and J by 1 base, with 5 bases left in between. This CDR3 spans 13 amino acids. The data are from a study of T cells in Graves' hyperthyroidism and ophthalmopathy. Study-wide context: Sampling of peripheral blood happened at initial diagnosis, prior to any treatment. Study-wide points: Ophthalmopathy could be told apart from stable hyperthyroidism with a 13 V-J model.

Amplification yielded TCR beta CDR3 regions, with RNA transcripts as the source. The TCR CDR3 was amplified in a first-round RT-PCR using the HTBI primer set. A single record per CDR3 protein comes from TCRdb applying MiXCR to the multiplex PCR reads. The sample has roughly 400,000 distinct CDR3 sequences, over 12% seen once. The authors obtained PBMCs from 9 to 10 ml of fresh peripheral blood. Sequencing was carried out using blood. The origin of this receptor is a man aged 50-60 years with Graves' ophthalmopathy. The gene calls are TRBV18 and TRBJ1-1; D call uncertain. The CDR3 DNA is TGTGCCAGCTCACCAAAGGGGAACACTGAAGCTTTCTTT. The encoded protein is CASSPKGNTEAFF.